Sequencing of this T cell receptor (beta chain) was carried out in a study of a mutant IDH1 vaccine in newly diagnosed glioma. Overall study context: Before enrollment, the patients had been treated with radiotherapy alone, temozolomide alone, or both together. Most of them had received both. Study-wide results and caveats: Top-clonotype changes in peripheral T cells seemed unrelated to pseudoprogression.

The V end lost 6 bases, the J end lost 0 bases, and 12 bases lay between the germline ends. This CDR3 spans 14 amino acids. Germline assignment: CDR1 MNHEY and CDR2 SMNVEV (reference sequence). Documented time point: week 11, during vaccination. A 20-mer mutant IDH1 peptide at 300 ug was injected subcutaneously with topical imiquimod. Details on this clone: Its cognate antigen is unknown.

Generated by immunoSEQ multiplex PCR, the TCRdb table keeps only in-frame clones and is missing some. The data contain some 64,000 clones, under 90% of them singletons. The clonotype originates from a man aged 45 to 65 with glioma. The material sequenced was PBMCs, taken from a glioma patient whose treatment included an IDH1 peptide vaccine. This rearrangement joins TRBV27 to TRBJ2-7; D not certain. The CDR3 is CASRVSGVSYEQYF. The CDR3 coding sequence is TGTGCCAGCAGGGTCTCTGGGGTCTCCTACGAGCAGTACTTC.